This T cell receptor (beta chain) was observed in a study of breast tumors, draining lymph nodes, adjacent tissues (dated by TCRdb to 2016 to 2017). Study-level background: TCR beta repertoires were compared across tumor, adjacent nontumor tissue and axillary lymph nodes obtained from breast cancer patients. The study was designed to assess the relationships and possible T-cell exchange between tumor, surrounding tissue and draining lymph node repertoires in human breast cancer. Results and caveats for the whole study, not just this receptor: Tumors showed preferential V and J gene usage, and their T-cell repertoire diversity fell below that of lymph nodes yet above that of nontumor tissue. The conclusion that tumor T cells originate in lymph nodes was presented as consistent with a hypothesis rather than as directly demonstrated. The similarity between tumor and nontumor tissue repertoires was significantly greater in luminal-like breast cancer than in basal-like breast cancer. The data were considered consistent with most tumor T cells being derived from the lymph node and subsequently expanding within tumor tissue.

This sample was sequenced with an Illumina HiSeq 2000. TCR beta chain libraries were generated by multiplex PCR amplification. The amplified TCR beta chain products were analyzed by high-throughput sequencing. TCRdb reanalyzed the raw reads on its own, using fastp at Q25 for trimming and MiXCR for clone calling, and kept in-frame beta chains. Every entry covers one CDR3 protein and lists the most common genes and DNA from its rows. In all, the sample holds some 31,000 distinct CDR3 sequences, and 63% of those were seen once. The ten largest clones represent roughly 18% of the sample. V is reduced by 5 bases and J by 3 bases, leaving a spacing of 13 bases between them. From its cysteine to its phenylalanine, the CDR3 spans 14 amino acids. CDR3 DNA is the only sequence kept; it has 42 bases, read in frame from the first base. The germline V gene (reference sequence) gives CDR1 as SEHNR and CDR2 as FQNEAQ.

At least ten counts were recorded for this clonotype. The clone's antigen remains unknown. The sample holds no much larger clone one base away, and base qualities are not on file. The source material was breast tumor tissue. The chain uses TRBV7-9 and TRBJ1-1, with an unclear D gene assignment. This sequence was found in a female donor with breast cancer. Some clones in this sample may be carry-over from other donors' samples. The bases are TGTGCCAGCAGCCTCCGTTTCGGATACACTGAAGCTTTCTTT. It translates to CASSLRFGYTEAFF.